This T cell receptor beta chain appears in the sequencing data of a study of blood T cells in healthy people across ages. The authors ran a second PCR of roughly 6 to 12 cycles using a sample-barcoded 5' primer and a J-beta primer mix. MiXCR, applied by TCRdb to the 5' RACE reads, yields one record per CDR3 protein. Of 1.5 million to 1.9 million distinct CDR3 sequences detected, 40% to 45% appear once; the ten largest clones hold approximately 4.1%. Total RNA was isolated from each sample in quantities of at least 6 micrograms. Germline CDR1 reads SNHLY; CDR2 reads FYNNEI. The V and J ends lost 1 base and 5 bases respectively, with 4 bases between them. CDR3 length equals 12 residues. About this clonotype: As yet, its antigen is unknown. This may come from a read error, since a much larger clone is one base off.

Study findings and constraints: Among long-lived donors, naive CD4+ cells were more numerous and diversity higher than in aged donors. Roughly linear declines in TCR beta diversity per million T cells occurred with age. Observed TCR beta diversity showed a strong correlation with the percentage of naive T cells as measured by flow cytometry.

This sequence joins TRBV2 and TRBJ2-3, with D hard to call. The sequenced material came from blood. This receptor was identified in a woman younger than 30 in good health. The CDR3 is CASSEGIDTQYF. In DNA form, the CDR3 reads TGTGCCAGCAGTGAAGGGATAGATACGCAGTATTTT.